This T cell receptor (beta chain) derives from a study of T-cell memory formation after mild COVID-19. Overall study context: Across donors, TCR clusters were largely donor specific.

Regarding the study as a whole: Mainly CM and EM harbored the contracting CD4+ clones; mainly EMRA harbored the CD8+ ones. The pre-infection memory compartment contained some responding clones, suggesting cross-reactive memory joined.

From 5'RACE with constant-segment primers came TCR alpha and TCR beta cDNA libraries that carried sample barcodes and UMIs. TCRdb analysed the 5' RACE reads with MiXCR anew, one entry per CDR3 protein. The sample includes tens of thousands of distinct CDR3 sequences, 9.5% to 15% of them seen just once. The V segment lost 6 bases and the J segment 0 bases; nucleotides outside the gene matches: 4. The CDR3 consists of 14 residues. Germline loops: CDR1 DFQATT, CDR2 SNEGSKA (reference sequence). This clonotype is labeled as medium-sized. What it recognizes is unknown. The sequence derives from a man younger than 35 who had mild COVID-19 (a few samples of this study predate the infection). Cell type and time point are not known. The sequencing sample was made of PBMCs or a T cell subset sorted from them (not recorded which). The genes are TRBV20-1 and TRBJ2-5, with TRBD2 matching 10 bases. The CDR3 reads CSATGLADQETQYF. The DNA of the CDR3 is TGCAGTGCAACAGGACTAGCGGACCAAGAGACCCAGTACTTC.